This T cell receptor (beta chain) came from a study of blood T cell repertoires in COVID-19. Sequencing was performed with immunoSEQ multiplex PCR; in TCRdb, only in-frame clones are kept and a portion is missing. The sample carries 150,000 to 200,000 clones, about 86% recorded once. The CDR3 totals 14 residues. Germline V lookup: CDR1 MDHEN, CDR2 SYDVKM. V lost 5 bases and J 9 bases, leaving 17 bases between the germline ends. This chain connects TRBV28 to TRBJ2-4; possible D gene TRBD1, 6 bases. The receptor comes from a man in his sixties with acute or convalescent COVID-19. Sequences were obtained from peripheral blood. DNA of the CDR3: TGTGCCAGCAGTGCCCGGGACACCCCAAGCATTCAGTACTTC. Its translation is CASSARDTPSIQYF.